The 2 T cell receptor beta chains listed next were all sequenced from one sample in a study of identical twins. TCRdb redid the calling of the 5' RACE reads with MiXCR, one entry per CDR3 protein. The profile shows hundreds of thousands of distinct CDR3 sequences, over 8.5% of them singletons. These data also featured in a second study, about yellow fever vaccine responses in identical twins.

Input material: PBMCs. These receptor sequences come from a woman aged 18 to 35 in good health.

The rearrangement links TRBV30 to TRBJ2-7; D perhaps matches TRBD2 (5 bases). Trimming pared 1 base from V and 7 bases from J, leaving 14 bases between. Germline CDR1 reads GTSNPN; CDR2 reads SVGIG (reference sequence). The length of the CDR3 is 13 residues. CDR3 loop: CAWSADYYLEQYF. The CDR3 coding sequence is TGTGCCTGGAGTGCCGACTATTATTTGGAGCAGTACTTC.

The V and J genes are TRBV7-2 and TRBJ2-7; TRBD1 matches at 7 bases. The V and J ends lost 5 bases and 3 bases, in that order; junction bases with no gene match: 10. The CDR3 runs to 15 residues. The germline V gene encodes CDR1 SGHTA and CDR2 FQGNSA. In nucleotides, the CDR3 is TGTGCCAGCAGCCCCACCAGGTCAGGGGGCTACGAGCAGTACTTC. Its protein product is CASSPTRSGGYEQYF.